This T cell receptor beta chain was sequenced during a study of blood T cell repertoires in COVID-19 (dated by TCRdb to the early 2020s). In the study overall: Samples from collaborators originated in the United States, Italy and Spain and spanned both the acute and convalescent phases of COVID-19. The repertoires were released in a freely available public database intended as a resource for research on the immune response to SARS-CoV-2. The material from the prospective study consisted of cDNA or gDNA derived from T cells, B-cell-depleted T cells, or PBMCs. A de-identified subject ID, COVID-19 status, age in years and sex were almost always included in the sample metadata. The dataset comprised deeply sampled blood TCRbeta repertoires from subjects exposed to, actively infected with, or recovered from COVID-19. Samples were obtained from the ongoing ImmuneRACE study (first 160 participants) and from some 1,200 subjects provided by 6 global collaborators. Where HLA class I and class II types were available, the types were taken from metadata supplied by the sample provider, not from assay-based typing. Here is what the overall study found, with its caveats: The amount of clinical and demographic metadata varied by source and participant and was provided uncurated.

From the cysteine up to the phenylalanine, the CDR3 has a length of 13 residues. Only the CDR3 region is kept as DNA, spanning 39 bases read in frame from base 1. The germline V gene encodes CDR1 SGDLS and CDR2 YYNGEE. Trimming costs V 0 bases and J 3 bases, and their ends lie 7 bases apart. The immunoSEQ Assay, a bias-controlled multiplex PCR, was used to amplify TCRbeta CDR3 regions from genomic DNA. As for the original processing: Within the assay, amplification of reference gene primers was used to estimate how many nucleated cells each sample contained. To quantify the absolute abundance of each unique TCRbeta CDR3 rearrangement, sequence reads were collapsed and filtered. Productive Simpson clonality was computed per sample as the square root of Simpson's diversity index over productive rearrangements. TCRdb provides this immuneACCESS table in a form limited to in-frame rearrangements. Some clones are lacking; in checked studies, under half of them reflect an unresolved V gene, and why the rest are absent is not known. V and J calls and clone size follow that table, whereas D and trimming were derived from the DNA. This sample lists 150,000 to 200,000 clones; roughly nine tenths were detected once. The biggest ten clones account for less than 3.5% of the sample.

Turning to this clone: No antigen is known for it. Base-call qualities are not available, and no considerably larger clone is one nucleotide away.

The collaborating institutions used their own protocols to collect whole blood in K2EDTA tubes. Collaborator samples were shipped for TCRbeta analysis as frozen whole blood, isolated PBMCs, or DNA extracted from either sample type. The sequencing input was peripheral blood. The sequence is built from TRBV9 and TRBJ2-7; perhaps TRBD2 is the D gene, with 5 bases matching. The sequence was obtained from a man in his 70s with acute or convalescent COVID-19. The DNA sequence is given as TGTGCCAGCAGCGTAGCTGAGGGCTACGAGCAGTACTTC. Translation gives CASSVAEGYEQYF.